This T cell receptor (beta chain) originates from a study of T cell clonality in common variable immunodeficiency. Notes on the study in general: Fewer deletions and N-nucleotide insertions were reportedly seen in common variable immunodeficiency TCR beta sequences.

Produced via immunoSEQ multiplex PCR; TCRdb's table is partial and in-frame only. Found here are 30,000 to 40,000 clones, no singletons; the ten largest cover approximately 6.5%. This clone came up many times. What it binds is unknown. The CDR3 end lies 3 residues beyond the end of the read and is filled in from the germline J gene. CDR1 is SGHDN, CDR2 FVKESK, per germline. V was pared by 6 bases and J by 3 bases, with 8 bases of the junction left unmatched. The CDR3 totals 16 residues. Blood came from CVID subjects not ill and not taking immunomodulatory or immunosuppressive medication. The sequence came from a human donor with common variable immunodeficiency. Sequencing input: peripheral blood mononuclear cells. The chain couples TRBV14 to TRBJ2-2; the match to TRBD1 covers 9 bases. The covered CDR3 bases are TGTGCCAGCAGGTCCGGGACAGGGTATTACACCGGGGAG. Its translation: CASRSGTGYYTGE. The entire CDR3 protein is CASRSGTGYYTGELFF.